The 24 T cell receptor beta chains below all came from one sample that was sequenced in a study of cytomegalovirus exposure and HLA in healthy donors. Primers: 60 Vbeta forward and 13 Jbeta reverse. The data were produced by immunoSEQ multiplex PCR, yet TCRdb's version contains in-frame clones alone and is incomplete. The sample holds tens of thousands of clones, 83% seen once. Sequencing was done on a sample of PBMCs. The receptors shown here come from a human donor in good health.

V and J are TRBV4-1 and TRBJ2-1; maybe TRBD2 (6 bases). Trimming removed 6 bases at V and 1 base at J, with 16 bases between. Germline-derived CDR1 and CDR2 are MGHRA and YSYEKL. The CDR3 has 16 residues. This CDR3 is CASRASGGISYNEQFF. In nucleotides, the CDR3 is TGCGCCAGCAGAGCATCCGGGGGTATATCCTACAATGAGCAGTTCTTC.

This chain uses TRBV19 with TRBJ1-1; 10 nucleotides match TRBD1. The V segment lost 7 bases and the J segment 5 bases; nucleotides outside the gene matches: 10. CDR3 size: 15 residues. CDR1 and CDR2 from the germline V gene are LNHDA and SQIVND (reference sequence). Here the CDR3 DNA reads TGTGCCAGTACCCAAGGGGACAGGGGAAGGACTGAAGCTTTCTTT. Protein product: CASTQGDRGRTEAFF.

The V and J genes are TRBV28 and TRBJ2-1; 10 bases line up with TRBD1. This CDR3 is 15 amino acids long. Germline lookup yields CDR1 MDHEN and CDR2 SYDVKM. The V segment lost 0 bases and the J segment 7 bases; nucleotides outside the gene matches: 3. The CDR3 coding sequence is TGTGCCAGCAGTTTATGGGACAGGGGGATTAATGAGCAGTTCTTC. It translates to CASSLWDRGINEQFF.

CDR3 bases: TGTGCCTGGAACCTCCGACTAGCCCGGGAGACCCAGTACTTC. This translates into CAWNLRLARETQYF. The chain combines TRBV30 with TRBJ2-5; 7 positions match TRBD2. The V gene end was trimmed by 4 bases and the J gene end by 5 bases; junction bases not matched to a gene: 10. Germline V gives CDR1 GTSNPN, CDR2 SVGIG (reference sequence). The CDR3 consists of 14 residues.

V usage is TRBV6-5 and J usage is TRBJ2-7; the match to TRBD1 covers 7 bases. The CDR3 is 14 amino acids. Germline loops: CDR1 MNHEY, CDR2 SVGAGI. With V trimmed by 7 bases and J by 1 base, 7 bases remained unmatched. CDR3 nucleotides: TGTGCCAGCAACAACCGGGACAGTTCCTACGAGCAGTACTTC. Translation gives CASNNRDSSYEQYF.

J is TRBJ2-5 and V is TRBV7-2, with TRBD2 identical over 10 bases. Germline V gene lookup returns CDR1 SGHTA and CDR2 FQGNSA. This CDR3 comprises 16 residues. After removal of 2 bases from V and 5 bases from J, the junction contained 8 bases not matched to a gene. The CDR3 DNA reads TGTGCCAGCAGCTTAACGCTAGCGGGAGTGGGTGAGACCCAGTACTTC. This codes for CASSLTLAGVGETQYF.

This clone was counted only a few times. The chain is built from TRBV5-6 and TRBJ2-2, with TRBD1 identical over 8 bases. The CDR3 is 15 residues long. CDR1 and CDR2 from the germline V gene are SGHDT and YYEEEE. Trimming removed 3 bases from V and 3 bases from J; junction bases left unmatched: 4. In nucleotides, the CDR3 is TGTGCCAGCAGCTCGGGACAGGCTGACACCGGGGAGCTGTTTTTT. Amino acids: CASSSGQADTGELFF. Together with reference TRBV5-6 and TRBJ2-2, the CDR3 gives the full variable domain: DAGVTQSPTHLIKTRGQQVTLRCSPKSGHDTVSWYQQALGQGPQFIFQYYEEEERQRGNFPDRFSGHQFPNYSSELNVNALLLGDSALYLCASSSGQADTGELFFGEGSRLTVL.

CDR3 nucleotides: TGTGCCAGCAGTGAATTGGGCTCAGGGAGGGGCGGCAATCAGCCCCAGCATTTT. Its protein product is CASSELGSGRGGNQPQHF. The chain links TRBV2 to TRBJ1-5; D is possibly TRBD1 (5 bases). Germline V lookup: CDR1 SNHLY, CDR2 FYNNEI. The V and J ends lost 2 bases and 2 bases respectively, with 19 bases between them. The CDR3 is 18 amino acids.

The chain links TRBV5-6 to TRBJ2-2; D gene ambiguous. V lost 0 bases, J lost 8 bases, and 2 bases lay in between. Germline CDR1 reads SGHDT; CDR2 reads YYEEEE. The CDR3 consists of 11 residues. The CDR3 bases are TGTGCCAGCAGCTTGGCTGGGGAGCTGTTTTTT. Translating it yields CASSLAGELFF.

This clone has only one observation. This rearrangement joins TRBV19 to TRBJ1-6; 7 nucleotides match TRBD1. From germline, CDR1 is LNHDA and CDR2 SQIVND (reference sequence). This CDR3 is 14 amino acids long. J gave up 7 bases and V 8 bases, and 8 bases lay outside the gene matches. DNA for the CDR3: TGTGCCAGTGGCAACCGGGACAGAAATTCACCCCTCCACTTT. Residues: CASGNRDRNSPLHF.

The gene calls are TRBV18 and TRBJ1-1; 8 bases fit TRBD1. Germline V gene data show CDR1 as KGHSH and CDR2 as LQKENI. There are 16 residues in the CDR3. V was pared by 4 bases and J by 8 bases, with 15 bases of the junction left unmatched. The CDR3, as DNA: TGTGCCAGCTCACGGGGACAGGATAATCTATGGGCCGAAGCTTTCTTT. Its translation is CASSRGQDNLWAEAFF.

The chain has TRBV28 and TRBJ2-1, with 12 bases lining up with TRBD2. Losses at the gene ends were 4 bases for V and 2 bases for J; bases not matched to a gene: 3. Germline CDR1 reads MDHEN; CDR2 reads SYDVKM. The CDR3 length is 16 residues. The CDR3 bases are TGTGCCAGCAGTTCCCGACTAGCGGGGGCCTACAATGAGCAGTTCTTC. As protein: CASSSRLAGAYNEQFF.

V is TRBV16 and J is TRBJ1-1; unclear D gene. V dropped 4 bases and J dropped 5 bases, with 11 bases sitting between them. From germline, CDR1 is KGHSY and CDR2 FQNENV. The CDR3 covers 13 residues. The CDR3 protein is CASSPDILTEAFF. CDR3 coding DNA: TGTGCCAGCAGCCCCGACATCCTGACTGAAGCTTTCTTT.

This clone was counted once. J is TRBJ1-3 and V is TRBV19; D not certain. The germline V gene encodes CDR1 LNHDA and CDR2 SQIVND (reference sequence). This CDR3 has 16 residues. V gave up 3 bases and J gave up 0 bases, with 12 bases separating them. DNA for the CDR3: TGTGCCAGTAGTATGGAGGGAGTTGCCTCTGGAAACACCATATATTTT. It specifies CASSMEGVASGNTIYF.

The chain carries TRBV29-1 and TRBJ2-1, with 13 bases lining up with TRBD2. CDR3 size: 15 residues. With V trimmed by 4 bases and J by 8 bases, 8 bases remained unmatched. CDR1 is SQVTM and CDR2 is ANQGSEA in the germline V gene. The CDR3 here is CSVGGLAGKGDEQFF. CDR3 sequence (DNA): TGCAGCGTTGGGGGACTAGCGGGAAAGGGCGATGAGCAGTTCTTC.

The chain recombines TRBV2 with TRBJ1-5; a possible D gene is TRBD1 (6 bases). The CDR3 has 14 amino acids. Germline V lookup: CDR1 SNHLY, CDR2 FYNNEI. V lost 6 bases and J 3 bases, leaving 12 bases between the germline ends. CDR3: CASSSDRDNQPQHF. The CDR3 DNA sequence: TGTGCCAGCAGCTCGGACAGAGACAATCAGCCCCAGCATTTT.

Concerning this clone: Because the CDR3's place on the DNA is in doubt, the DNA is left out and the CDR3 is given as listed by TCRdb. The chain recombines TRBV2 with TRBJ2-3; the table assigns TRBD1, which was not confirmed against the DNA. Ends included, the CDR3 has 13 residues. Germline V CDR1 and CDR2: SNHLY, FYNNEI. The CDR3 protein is CASILGITDTQYF.

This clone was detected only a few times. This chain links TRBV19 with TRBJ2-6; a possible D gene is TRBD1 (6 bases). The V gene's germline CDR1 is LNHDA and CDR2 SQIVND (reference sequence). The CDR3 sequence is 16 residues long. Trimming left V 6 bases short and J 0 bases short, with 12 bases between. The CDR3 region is CASRQAGDSGANVLTF. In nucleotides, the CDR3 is TGTGCCAGTAGGCAGGCAGGGGACTCTGGGGCCAACGTCCTGACTTTC.

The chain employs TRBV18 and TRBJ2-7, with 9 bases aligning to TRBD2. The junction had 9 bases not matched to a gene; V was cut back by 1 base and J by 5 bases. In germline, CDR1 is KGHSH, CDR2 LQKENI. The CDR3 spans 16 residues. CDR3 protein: CASSPRAAGGSHEQYF. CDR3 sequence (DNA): TGTGCCAGCTCACCACGAGCAGCGGGAGGTTCCCACGAGCAGTACTTC.

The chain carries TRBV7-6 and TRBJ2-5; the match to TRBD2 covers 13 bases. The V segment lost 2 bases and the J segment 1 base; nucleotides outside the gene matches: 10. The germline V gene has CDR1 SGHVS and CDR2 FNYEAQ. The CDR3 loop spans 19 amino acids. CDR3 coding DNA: TGTGCCAGCAGCTTACCCCGCGGGACTAGCGGGATTGTCCAAGAGACCCAGTACTTC. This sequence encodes CASSLPRGTSGIVQETQYF. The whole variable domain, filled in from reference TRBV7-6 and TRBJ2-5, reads GAGVSQSPRYKVTKRGQDVALRCDPISGHVSLYWYRQALGQGPEFLTYFNYEAQQDKSGLPNDRFSAERPEGSISTLTIQRTEQRDSAMYRCASSLPRGTSGIVQETQYFGPGTRLLVL.

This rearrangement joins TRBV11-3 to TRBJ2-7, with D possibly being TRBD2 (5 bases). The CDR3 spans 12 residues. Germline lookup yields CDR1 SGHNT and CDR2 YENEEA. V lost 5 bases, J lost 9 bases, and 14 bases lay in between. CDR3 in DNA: TGTGCCAGCAGCCGGACGGGGTATGGGCAGTACTTC. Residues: CASSRTGYGQYF.

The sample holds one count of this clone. For the CDR3, the DNA is TGTGCCAGCAGTTTCCGGGGGCGGGGGGAGACCCAGTACTTC. It translates to CASSFRGRGETQYF. The chain links TRBV27 to TRBJ2-5, with a weak D call TRBD2 (7 bases). Germline CDR1 reads MNHEY; CDR2 reads SMNVEV (reference sequence). CDR3 length: 14 amino acids. Trimming took off 3 bases at V and 5 bases at J, with 13 bases between the two ends.

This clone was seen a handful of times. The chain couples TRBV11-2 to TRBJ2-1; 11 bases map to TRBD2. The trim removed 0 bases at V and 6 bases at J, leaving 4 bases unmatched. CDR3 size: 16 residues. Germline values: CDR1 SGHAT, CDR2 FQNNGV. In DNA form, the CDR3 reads TGTGCCAGCAGCTTAGAATCTAGCGGGGGGCGCAATGAGCAGTTCTTC. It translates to CASSLESSGGRNEQFF.

CDR3 nucleotides: TGTGCCAGCAGTTTGAGGCAGGGCGATAATCAGCCCCAGCATTTT. Translated: CASSLRQGDNQPQHF. The chain is built from TRBV28 and TRBJ1-5, with D possibly matching TRBD1 (5 bases). The CDR3 has 15 amino acids. Trimming stripped 3 bases from V and 4 bases from J, with 13 bases between. Per the germline V gene, CDR1 is MDHEN and CDR2 is SYDVKM.